This TCR beta chain was obtained from a study of T cells in Graves' hyperthyroidism and ophthalmopathy. It was uncontrolled infection, other autoimmune disease, pregnancy or lactation that excluded patients. A 10 ml volume of fresh peripheral blood provided the PBMCs. The CDR3 extends over 16 amino acids. V shed 4 bases, J shed 6 bases, and the junction held 8 bases outside the gene matches. The germline V gene has CDR1 MNHEY and CDR2 SMNVEV (reference sequence). RNA transcripts served as the template for amplifying TCR beta CDR3 regions. HTBI primers drove first-round RT-PCR of the TCR CDR3. TCRdb independently ran MiXCR on the multiplex PCR reads; one entry per CDR3 protein. Here the sample spans about 350,000 distinct CDR3 sequences, 13% to 15% being singletons.

Sample: blood. V is TRBV27 and J is TRBJ2-3; 12 bases line up with TRBD2. The TCR sequence derives from a woman between 55 and 75 years old with Graves' ophthalmopathy. The CDR3 protein is CASSSLTSGRSDTQYF. The DNA of the CDR3 is TGTGCCAGCAGTTCCCTGACTAGCGGGAGATCCGATACGCAGTATTTT.